This TCR beta chain was identified during a study of T cells in Graves' hyperthyroidism and ophthalmopathy. Broader study findings: Most thyroid clonotypes with frequency above 0.001 were detected in blood.

The investigators amplified TCR beta CDR3 regions from RNA transcripts. RT-PCR in the first round (using the HTBI primer set) targeted the TCR CDR3. MiXCR, applied by TCRdb to the multiplex PCR reads, yields one record per CDR3 protein. The sample records fewer than 900,000 distinct CDR3 sequences, about 16% being singletons. This clonotype has a count of ten or more. The target antigen is unknown. The germline V gene has CDR1 SNHLY and CDR2 FYNNEI. Trimming took 7 bases from V and 2 from J, leaving 14 bases between them. The CDR3 spans 14 residues. Uncontrolled infection, other autoimmune disease, pregnancy or lactation led to exclusion. A roughly 9.3 ml volume of fresh peripheral blood provided the PBMCs.

Sequencing was performed on blood. This receptor was identified in a young man with Graves' hyperthyroidism. The J gene is TRBJ2-5, the V gene TRBV2; a possible D gene is TRBD1 (5 bases). The CDR3 is CASIGRVEQETQYF. The DNA of the CDR3 is TGTGCCAGCATTGGCAGGGTCGAACAAGAGACCCAGTACTTC.